Reported below is one TCR beta chain. This receptor's antigen is unknown. No much larger clonotype is one base removed from it; base qualities were not supplied. This sample stems from a study of blood T cell repertoires in COVID-19 (dated by TCRdb to the early 2020s). Background for the entire study: Samples from collaborators originated in the United States, Italy and Spain and spanned both the acute and convalescent phases of COVID-19. The prospective study material was composed of cDNA or gDNA derived from T cells, B-cell-depleted T cells, or PBMCs. Deeply sampled blood TCRbeta repertoires from subjects exposed to, actively infected with, or recovered from COVID-19 were included in the dataset. The repertoires were made available in a free public database intended to serve as a resource for research on the immune response to SARS-CoV-2. Samples were obtained from the ongoing ImmuneRACE study (first 160 participants) and from about 1,300 subjects provided by 6 global collaborators. A de-identified subject ID, COVID-19 status, age in years and sex were almost always included in the sample metadata. Where available, HLA class I and class II types were obtained from metadata supplied by the sample provider rather than from assay-based typing. The investigation overall reported the following: Clinical and demographic metadata were provided uncurated, with the amount varying by source and participant.

CDR1 is given as MNHEY and CDR2 as SVGAGI, both from the germline V gene. Its CDR3 holds 15 amino acids, cysteine through phenylalanine. Only the CDR3 region is kept as DNA, spanning 45 bases read in frame from base 1. At the junction V is shortened by 0 bases and J by 3 bases; bases outside the gene matches: 5. One collaborating source in Seattle enrolled patients while the patients were actively infected and followed the patients over time throughout the course of disease. Each collaborating institution followed its own protocols to collect whole blood in K2EDTA tubes. Collaborator samples were shipped for TCRbeta analysis as frozen whole blood, isolated PBMCs, or DNA extracted from either sample type. TCRbeta CDR3 regions were amplified from genomic DNA by means of the immunoSEQ Assay, a bias-controlled multiplex PCR. The study's own analysis went as follows. The number of nucleated cells in each sample was estimated by amplification of reference gene primers within the assay. To quantify the absolute abundance of each unique TCRbeta CDR3 rearrangement, sequence reads were collapsed and filtered. For each sample, productive Simpson clonality was calculated by taking the square root of Simpson's diversity index across productive rearrangements. As stored in TCRdb, this immuneACCESS dataset retains in-frame rearrangements with V and J assigned. A fraction of the clones does not appear; measured against another copy, unresolved V genes explain less than half of the discrepancy, and the remainder lacks a known reason. V, J and clone size are those of that table, while D and trimming were read from the DNA. The sample contains about 360,000 clones, less than 90% of them found a single time. Roughly 6.6% of the sample lies in the top ten.

This TCR was recovered from a woman aged 60-70 years with COVID-19, enrolled during active disease. Input material: peripheral blood. The rearrangement joined TRBV6-5 to TRBJ2-7; 7 bases in the junction line up with TRBD1. Here the CDR3 is given as CASSYSRDSFYEQYF. Here is the DNA: TGTGCCAGCAGTTACTCCCGGGACAGCTTCTACGAGCAGTACTTC.